This TCR beta chain was captured in a study of neurological immune-mediated disorders. General study findings and limits: The most TCR clonal expansion was seen in HTLV-1-associated myelopathy, whereas the least was seen in multiple sclerosis, below the level in healthy controls. CDR3 amino acid sequences of expanded clones were not shared across subjects, a result suggesting private repertoires in all groups.

The time point denotes: longitudinal time-point 3. This clonotype was found many times. Its antigen is unidentified. The germline CDR1 and CDR2 sequences are SQVTM and ANQGSEA. The CDR3 totals 12 residues. V dropped 3 bases and J dropped 7 bases, with 12 bases sitting between them. By 5'RACE with 10-nucleotide random UMIs, the cDNA was made. Over 200 million TCR-beta sequences from 15-18 subjects were obtained in each sequencing run. MiXCR, run by TCRdb on the 5' RACE reads, gives a single entry per CDR3 protein. The repertoire holds 95,000 to 110,000 distinct CDR3 sequences, with about 10% as singletons.

This chain links TRBV29-1 with TRBJ1-2; unclear D gene. The receptor was isolated from a female donor with HTLV-1-associated myelopathy (HAM/TSP). Sequencing was performed on PBMCs. The CDR3 bases are TGCAGCGTTGACTGGACTGCGGCTGGCTACACCTTC. This encodes CSVDWTAAGYTF.